This TCR beta chain was documented in a study of lung T cells in sarcoidosis with Löfgren's syndrome. TCRdb passed the reads through MiXCR, listing each CDR3 protein once. This table has roughly 63,000 distinct CDR3 sequences, 21% appearing once. This clonotype was seen repeatedly, ten times or more. Its specificity is not known. Regarding the study as a whole: In alpha-beta pairs, TRAV12-1 favored TRBV2, and their CDR3s were homologous. Löfgren's syndrome patients reportedly showed greatest TRAV12-1 and TRBV2 expansion versus controls. These T cells were suggested, not shown, to recognize a putative antigen.

The CDR3 is 15 residues long. From germline, CDR1 is MDHEN and CDR2 SYDVKM. Trimming left V 7 bases short and J 3 bases short, with 15 bases between. The receptor comes from a human donor with sarcoidosis (Löfgren's syndrome or another form), or a control subject (not recorded which). The sequenced sample was CD4+ T cells from PBMCs. The V and J genes are TRBV28 and TRBJ2-2; tentatively, D is TRBD1 (6 bases). CDR3 protein: CASIPGDKDTGELFF. The DNA of the CDR3 is TGTGCCAGCATCCCTGGGGACAAGGACACCGGGGAGCTGTTTTTT.